Below, one TCR beta chain is given with its context. Its cognate antigen is unknown. This entry is derived from a study of cytomegalovirus exposure and HLA in healthy donors. Points from the study as a whole: At a 0.05 false discovery rate, a later analysis found 18,000 or so TCR beta sequences to be associated with HLA alleles.

Primers for the PCR totalled 60 Vbeta and 13 Jbeta. Profiled with immunoSEQ multiplex PCR; TCRdb holds only in-frame clones, not every one. The sample has around 240,000 clones, roughly 82% seen once. Trimming stripped 2 bases from V and 2 bases from J, with 9 bases between. From germline, CDR1 is MNHEY and CDR2 SMNVEV (reference sequence). The CDR3 consists of 14 residues. V gene TRBV27 combines with J gene TRBJ1-2, with D tentatively TRBD1 (6 bases). The origin of this receptor is a woman aged 40 to 50 in good health and CMV-seropositive. Sequences were obtained from PBMCs. CDR3 in amino acids: CASSLTGTNYGYTF. The CDR3 DNA reads TGTGCCAGCAGTTTAACAGGGACGAACTATGGCTACACCTTC.